Shown below are 7 T cell receptor beta chains from a single sample sequenced in a study of T cell changes during pregnancy in multiple sclerosis. TCRdb keeps only in-frame clones here, not all; method: immunoSEQ multiplex PCR. The repertoire includes 90,000 to 100,000 clones, around 92% of them detected once, and around 2.2% sits in the top ten. Sequencing was performed on peripheral blood, taken in the third trimester of pregnancy. The receptors derive from a female donor with multiple sclerosis, enrolled in a pregnancy study.

The chain carries TRBV21-1 and TRBJ1-5; TRBD1, as called in the table, went unchecked against the DNA. TRBV21-1 is reported as a pseudogene. This CDR3 is 16 amino acids long. The CDR3 loop reads CASSKSRLGGNQPQHF. As DNA, the CDR3 is TGTGCCAGCAGCAAGAGTAGGTTAGGGGGCAATCAGCCCCAGCATTTT.

CDR3 amino acids: CASSHSGTGVLFGQYF. CDR3 in DNA: TGTGCCAGCAGCCATTCCGGGACAGGGGTCTTATTCGGCCAGTACTTC. The V and J genes are TRBV16 and TRBJ2-7; 10 bases fit TRBD1. CDR1 KGHSY and CDR2 FQNENV come from the germline V gene. Trimming removed 3 bases from V and 10 bases from J; junction bases left unmatched: 15. CDR3 length: 16 residues.

V usage is TRBV9 and J usage is TRBJ1-2; D unclear. The CDR3 runs 14 residues. The V gene lost 0 bases and the J gene lost 4 bases, with 10 bases spanning the gap. Germline V gives CDR1 SGDLS, CDR2 YYNGEE. Here the CDR3 reads CASSVGAGAYGYTF. In DNA, the CDR3 is TGTGCCAGCAGCGTAGGAGCGGGAGCCTATGGCTACACCTTC. The full variable domain, in which reference TRBV9 and TRBJ1-2 provide the parts outside the CDR3, is DSGVTQTPKHLITATGQRVTLRCSPRSGDLSVYWYQQSLDQGLQFLIQYYNGEERAKGNILERFSAQQFPDLHSELNLSSLELGDSALYFCASSVGAGAYGYTFGSGTRLTVV.

CDR3 amino acids: CASTTKGANTEAFF. CDR3 in DNA: TGTGCCAGCACTACTAAGGGAGCGAACACTGAAGCTTTCTTT. This chain connects TRBV6-1 to TRBJ1-1; D remains unclear. The germline V and J ends were trimmed by 7 bases and 1 base, with 13 bases remaining between them. The CDR3 totals 14 residues. Germline lookup yields CDR1 MNHNS and CDR2 SASEGT.

The chain joins TRBV7-8 to TRBJ2-7; 10 nucleotides agree with TRBD1. The V gene end was trimmed by 5 bases and the J gene end by 1 base; junction bases not matched to a gene: 5. The CDR3 is 15 amino acids. Germline V gene sequence: CDR1 SGHVS, CDR2 FQNEAQ. In DNA form, the CDR3 reads TGTGCCAGCAGCCAAGGGACAGGGGTTTCCTACGAGCAGTACTTC. It is translated as CASSQGTGVSYEQYF.

The chain uses TRBV5-4 and TRBJ2-1; 11 nucleotides align to TRBD2. Per the germline V gene, CDR1 is SGHNT and CDR2 is YYREEE (reference sequence). This CDR3 comprises 17 residues. V trimming: 0 bases; J trimming: 4 bases; junction bases outside the gene matches: 6. The CDR3 nucleotides read TGTGCCAGCAGCTTGGGCCCGATAGCGGGAGGGTACAATGAGCAGTTCTTC. Its translation is CASSLGPIAGGYNEQFF. Variable domain in full (rest from reference TRBV5-4 and TRBJ2-1): ETGVTQSPTHLIKTRGQQVTLRCSSQSGHNTVSWYQQALGQGPQFIFQYYREEENGRGNFPPRFSGLQFPNYSSELNVNALELDDSALYLCASSLGPIAGGYNEQFFGPGTRLTVL.

The chain links TRBV2 to TRBJ2-1; perhaps TRBD1 as D (5 bases). Germline-derived CDR1 and CDR2 are SNHLY and FYNNEI. The V and J ends lost 7 bases and 1 base respectively, with 11 bases between them. CDR3 length: 14 residues. CDR3 in amino acids: CASKGQGSYNEQFF. The CDR3 DNA is TGTGCCAGCAAGGGCCAGGGTTCCTACAATGAGCAGTTCTTC. Full variable domain (remainder filled in from reference TRBV2 and TRBJ2-1): EPEVTQTPSHQVTQMGQEVILRCVPISNHLYFYWYRQILGQKVEFLVSFYNNEISEKSEIFDDQFSVERPDGSNFTLKIRSTKLEDSAMYFCASKGQGSYNEQFFGPGTRLTVL.